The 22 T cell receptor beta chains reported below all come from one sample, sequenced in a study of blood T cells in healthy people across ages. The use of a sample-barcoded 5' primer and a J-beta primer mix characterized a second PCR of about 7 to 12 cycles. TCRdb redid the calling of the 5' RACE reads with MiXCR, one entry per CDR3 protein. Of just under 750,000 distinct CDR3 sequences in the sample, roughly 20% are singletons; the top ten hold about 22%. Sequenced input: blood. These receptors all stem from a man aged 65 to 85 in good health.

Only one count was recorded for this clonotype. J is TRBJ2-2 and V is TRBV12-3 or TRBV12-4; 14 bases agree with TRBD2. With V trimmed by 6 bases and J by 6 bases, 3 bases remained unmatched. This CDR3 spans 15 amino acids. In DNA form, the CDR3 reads TGTGCCAGCAGATTGGGACTAGCGGGGGCCGGGGAGCTGTTTTTT. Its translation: CASRLGLAGAGELFF.

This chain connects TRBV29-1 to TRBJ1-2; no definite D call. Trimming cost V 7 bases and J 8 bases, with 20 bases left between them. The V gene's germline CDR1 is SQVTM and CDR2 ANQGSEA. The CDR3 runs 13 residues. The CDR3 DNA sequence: TGCAGCGCCGCCAGCGTCTTTGCTTCGGGCTACACCTTC. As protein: CSAASVFASGYTF.

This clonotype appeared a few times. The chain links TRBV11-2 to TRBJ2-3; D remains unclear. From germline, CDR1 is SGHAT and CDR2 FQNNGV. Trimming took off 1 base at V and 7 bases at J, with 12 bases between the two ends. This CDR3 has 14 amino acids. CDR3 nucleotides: TGTGCCAGCAGCTTAGCAGTGGAGCCTAATACGCAGTATTTT. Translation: CASSLAVEPNTQYF. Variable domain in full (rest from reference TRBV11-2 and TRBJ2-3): EAGVAQSPRYKIIEKRQSVAFWCNPISGHATLYWYQQILGQGPKLLIQFQNNGVVDDSQLPKDRFSAERLKGVDSTLKIQPAKLEDSAVYLCASSLAVEPNTQYFGPGTRLTVL.

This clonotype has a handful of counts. CDR3 loop: CSAPHGPWDEQYF. As DNA, the CDR3 is TGCAGTGCTCCGCACGGCCCTTGGGACGAGCAGTACTTC. V usage is TRBV20-1 and J usage is TRBJ2-7; D not certain. The CDR3 consists of 13 residues. Trimming took off 5 bases at V and 5 bases at J, with 16 bases between the two ends. CDR1 is DFQATT, CDR2 SNEGSKA, per germline (reference sequence).

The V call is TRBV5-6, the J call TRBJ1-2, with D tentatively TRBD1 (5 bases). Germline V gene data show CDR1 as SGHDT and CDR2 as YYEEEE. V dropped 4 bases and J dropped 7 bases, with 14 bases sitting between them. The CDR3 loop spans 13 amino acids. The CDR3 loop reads CASSRMLQGGYTF. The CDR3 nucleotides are TGTGCCAGCAGCCGAATGTTGCAGGGTGGCTACACCTTC. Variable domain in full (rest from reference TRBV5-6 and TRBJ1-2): DAGVTQSPTHLIKTRGQQVTLRCSPKSGHDTVSWYQQALGQGPQFIFQYYEEEERQRGNFPDRFSGHQFPNYSSELNVNALLLGDSALYLCASSRMLQGGYTFGSGTRLTVV.

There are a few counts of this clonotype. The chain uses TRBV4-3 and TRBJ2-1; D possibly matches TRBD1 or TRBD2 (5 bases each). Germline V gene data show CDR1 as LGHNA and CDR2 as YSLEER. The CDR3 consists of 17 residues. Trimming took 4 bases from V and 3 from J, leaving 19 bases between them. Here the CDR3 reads CASSLPGRLPLYNEQFF. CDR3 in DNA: TGCGCCAGCAGCCTTCCGGGGCGGCTGCCTCTCTACAATGAGCAGTTCTTC.

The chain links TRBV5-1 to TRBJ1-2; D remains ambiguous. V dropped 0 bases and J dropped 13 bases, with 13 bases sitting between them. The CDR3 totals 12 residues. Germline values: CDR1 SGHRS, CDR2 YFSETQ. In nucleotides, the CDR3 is TGCGCCAGCAGCTTGGAGCCGCCCGTTCGCACCTTC. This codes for CASSLEPPVRTF. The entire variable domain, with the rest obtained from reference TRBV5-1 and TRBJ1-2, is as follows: KAGVTQTPRYLIKTRGQQVTLSCSPISGHRSVSWYQQTPGQGLQFLFEYFSETQRNKGNFPGRFSGRQFSNSRSEMNVSTLELGDSALYLCASSLEPPVRTFGSGTRLTVV.

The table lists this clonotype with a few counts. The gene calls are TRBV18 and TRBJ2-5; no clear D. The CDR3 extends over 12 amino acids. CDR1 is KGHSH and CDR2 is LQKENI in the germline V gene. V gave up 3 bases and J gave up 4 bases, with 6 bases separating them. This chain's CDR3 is CASSPERETQYF. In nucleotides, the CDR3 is TGTGCCAGCTCACCCGAACGAGAGACCCAGTACTTC.

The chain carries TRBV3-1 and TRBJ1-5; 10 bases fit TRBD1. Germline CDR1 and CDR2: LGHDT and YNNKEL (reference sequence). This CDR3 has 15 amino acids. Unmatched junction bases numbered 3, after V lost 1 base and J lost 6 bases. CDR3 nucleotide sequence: TGTGCCAGCAGCCAAGGGACAGGGGGTTTTCAGCCCCAGCATTTT. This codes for CASSQGTGGFQPQHF.

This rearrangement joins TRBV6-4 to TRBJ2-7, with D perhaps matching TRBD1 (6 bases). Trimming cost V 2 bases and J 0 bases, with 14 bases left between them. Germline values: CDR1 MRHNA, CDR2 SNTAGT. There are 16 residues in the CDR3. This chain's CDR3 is CASSDQGLTLSYEQYV. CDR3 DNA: TGTGCCAGCAGTGACCAGGGGTTAACCCTCTCCTACGAGCAGTACGTC.

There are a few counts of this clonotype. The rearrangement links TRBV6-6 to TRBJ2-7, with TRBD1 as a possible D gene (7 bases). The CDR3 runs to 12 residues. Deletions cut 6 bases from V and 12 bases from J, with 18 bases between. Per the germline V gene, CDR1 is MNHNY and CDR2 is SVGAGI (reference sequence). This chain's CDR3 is CASRLRDSAMYF. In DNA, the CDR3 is TGTGCCAGCAGATTGCGGGACAGCGCCATGTACTTC.

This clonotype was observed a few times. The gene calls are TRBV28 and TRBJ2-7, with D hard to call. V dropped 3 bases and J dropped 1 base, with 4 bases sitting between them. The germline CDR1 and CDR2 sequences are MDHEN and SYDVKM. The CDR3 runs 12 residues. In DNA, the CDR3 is TGTGCCAGCAGTTTGATATCCTACGAGCAGTACTTC. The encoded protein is CASSLISYEQYF.

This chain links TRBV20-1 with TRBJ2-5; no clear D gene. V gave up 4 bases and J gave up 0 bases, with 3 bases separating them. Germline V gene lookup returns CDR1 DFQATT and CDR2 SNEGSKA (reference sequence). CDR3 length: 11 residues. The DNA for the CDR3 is TGCAGTGCTAAGCACCAAGAGACCCAGTACTTC. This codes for CSAKHQETQYF.

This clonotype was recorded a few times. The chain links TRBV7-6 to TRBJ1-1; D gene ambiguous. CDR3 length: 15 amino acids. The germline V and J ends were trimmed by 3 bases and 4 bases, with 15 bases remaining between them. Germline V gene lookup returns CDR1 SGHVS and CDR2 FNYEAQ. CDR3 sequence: CASSFSDQWGTEAFF. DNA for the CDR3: TGTGCCAGCAGCTTTAGTGATCAGTGGGGCACTGAAGCTTTCTTT.

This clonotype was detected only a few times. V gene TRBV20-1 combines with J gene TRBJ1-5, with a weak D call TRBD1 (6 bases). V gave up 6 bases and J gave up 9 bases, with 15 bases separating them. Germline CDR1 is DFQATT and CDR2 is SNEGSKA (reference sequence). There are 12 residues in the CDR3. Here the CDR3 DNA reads TGCAGTGCCGAGGAGGGGGACCGGCCCCAGCATTTT. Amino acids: CSAEEGDRPQHF.

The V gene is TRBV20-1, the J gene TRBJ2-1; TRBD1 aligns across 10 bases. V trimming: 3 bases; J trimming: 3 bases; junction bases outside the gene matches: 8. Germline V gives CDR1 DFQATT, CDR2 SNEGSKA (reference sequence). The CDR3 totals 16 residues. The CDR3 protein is CSASPPGTGVYNEQFF. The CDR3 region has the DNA TGCAGTGCTAGTCCCCCCGGGACAGGGGTCTACAATGAGCAGTTCTTC.

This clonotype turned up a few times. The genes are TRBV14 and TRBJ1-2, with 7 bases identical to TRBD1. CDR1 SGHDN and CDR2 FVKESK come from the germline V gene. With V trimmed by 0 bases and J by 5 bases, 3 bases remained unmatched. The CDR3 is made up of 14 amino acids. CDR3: CASSQEKGAYGYTF. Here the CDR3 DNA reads TGTGCCAGCAGCCAAGAGAAGGGGGCGTATGGCTACACCTTC.

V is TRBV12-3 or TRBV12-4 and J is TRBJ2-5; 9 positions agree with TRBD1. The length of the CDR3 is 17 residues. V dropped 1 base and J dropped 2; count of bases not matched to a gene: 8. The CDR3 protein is CASSLVHRGRAQETQYF. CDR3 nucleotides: TGTGCCAGCAGTTTAGTGCACAGGGGGCGAGCTCAAGAGACCCAGTACTTC.

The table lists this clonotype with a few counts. In DNA, the CDR3 is TGTGCCAGTAGTATAGATCGGGATTTAAATGAGCAGTTCTTC. This encodes CASSIDRDLNEQFF. This chain connects TRBV19 to TRBJ2-1; TRBD2 might be the D (5 bases). Trimming took off 0 bases at V and 7 bases at J, with 10 bases between the two ends. The CDR3 is 14 residues long. CDR1 LNHDA and CDR2 SQIVND come from the germline V gene (reference sequence).

This CDR3 is CATSDELAGTYTQYF. The CDR3 DNA sequence: TGTGCCACCAGTGATGAACTAGCGGGAACGTATACGCAGTATTTT. The genes are TRBV24-1 and TRBJ2-3; TRBD2 matches at 10 bases. Germline V gives CDR1 KGHDR, CDR2 SFDVKD. The CDR3 sequence is 15 residues long. Germline trimming cut 3 bases from V and 7 bases from J; bases unmatched to any gene: 6.

CDR3 nucleotide sequence: TGTGCCAGCACCATTGGAACAGCTAATTCACCCCTCCACTTT. Its translation: CASTIGTANSPLHF. The V and J genes are TRBV12-3 or TRBV12-4 and TRBJ1-6; unclear D gene. The CDR3 extends over 14 amino acids. Trimming removed 7 bases from V and 6 bases from J, with 13 bases in between.

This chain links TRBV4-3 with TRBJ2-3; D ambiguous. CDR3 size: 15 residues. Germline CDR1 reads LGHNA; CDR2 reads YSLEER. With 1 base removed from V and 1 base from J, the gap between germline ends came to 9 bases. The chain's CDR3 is CASSQAPLGTDTQYF. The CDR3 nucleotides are TGCGCCAGCAGCCAAGCCCCCCTAGGCACAGATACGCAGTATTTT.